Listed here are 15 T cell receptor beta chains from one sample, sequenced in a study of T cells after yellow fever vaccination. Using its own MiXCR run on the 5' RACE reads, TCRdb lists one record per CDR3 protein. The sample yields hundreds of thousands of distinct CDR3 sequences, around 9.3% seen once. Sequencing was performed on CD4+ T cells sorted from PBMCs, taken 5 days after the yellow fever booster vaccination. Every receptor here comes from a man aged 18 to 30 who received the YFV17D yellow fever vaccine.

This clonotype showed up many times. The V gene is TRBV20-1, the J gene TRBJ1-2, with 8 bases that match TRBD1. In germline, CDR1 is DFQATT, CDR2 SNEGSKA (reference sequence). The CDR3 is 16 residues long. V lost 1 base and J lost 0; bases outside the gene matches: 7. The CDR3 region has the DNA TGCAGTGCTAGAGGGTATGGACAGGGCTCTAACTATGGCTACACCTTC. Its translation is CSARGYGQGSNYGYTF.

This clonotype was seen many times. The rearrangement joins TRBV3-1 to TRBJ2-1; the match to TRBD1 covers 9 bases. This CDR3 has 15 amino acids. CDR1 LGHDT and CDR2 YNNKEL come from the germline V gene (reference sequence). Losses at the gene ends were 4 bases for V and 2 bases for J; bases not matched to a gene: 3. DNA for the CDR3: TGTGCCAGCAGCCCGGGGACAGGGCCCTACAATGAGCAGTTCTTC. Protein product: CASSPGTGPYNEQFF.

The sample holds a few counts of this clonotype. This CDR3 is CASSLSGTSTDTQYF. In nucleotides, the CDR3 is TGTGCCAGCAGCCTGTCCGGGACTAGCACAGATACGCAGTATTTT. The V call is TRBV4-2, the J call TRBJ2-3; D possibly corresponds to TRBD2 (6 bases). Germline lookup yields CDR1 LGHNA and CDR2 YNFKEQ. The CDR3 length is 15 residues. Trimming shortened V by 4 bases and J by 0 bases, and 11 bases separated the two germline ends.

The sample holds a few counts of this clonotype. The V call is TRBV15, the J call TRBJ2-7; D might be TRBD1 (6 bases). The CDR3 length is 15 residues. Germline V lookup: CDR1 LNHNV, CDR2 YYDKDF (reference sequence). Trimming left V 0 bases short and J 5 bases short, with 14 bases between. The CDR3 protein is CATSRDPGRGHEQYV. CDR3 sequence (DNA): TGTGCCACCAGCAGAGATCCGGGCAGGGGACACGAGCAGTACGTC.

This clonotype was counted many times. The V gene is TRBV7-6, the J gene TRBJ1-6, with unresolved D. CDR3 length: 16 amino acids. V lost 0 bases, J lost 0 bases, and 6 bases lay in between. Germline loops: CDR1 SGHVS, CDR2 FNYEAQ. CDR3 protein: CASSLAPSSYNSPLHF. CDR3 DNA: TGTGCCAGCAGCTTAGCTCCGAGCTCCTATAATTCACCCCTCCACTTT. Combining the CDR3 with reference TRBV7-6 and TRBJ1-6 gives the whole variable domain GAGVSQSPRYKVTKRGQDVALRCDPISGHVSLYWYRQALGQGPEFLTYFNYEAQQDKSGLPNDRFSAERPEGSISTLTIQRTEQRDSAMYRCASSLAPSSYNSPLHFGNGTRLTVT.

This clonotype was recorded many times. CDR3 DNA: TGCAGCGTGGTGGGTCAGAGCTCCTACGAGCAGTACTTC. It translates to CSVVGQSSYEQYF. The chain is built from TRBV29-1 and TRBJ2-7; D uncertain. The CDR3 sequence is 13 residues long. Germline V lookup: CDR1 SQVTM, CDR2 ANQGSEA. V lost 6 bases and J 0 bases, leaving 12 bases between the germline ends.

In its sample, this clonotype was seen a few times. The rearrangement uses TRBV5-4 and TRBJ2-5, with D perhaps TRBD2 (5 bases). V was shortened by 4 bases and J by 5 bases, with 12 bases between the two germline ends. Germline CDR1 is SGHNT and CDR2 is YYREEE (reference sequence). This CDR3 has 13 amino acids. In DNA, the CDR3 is TGTGCCAGCAGCACCCTAGCCTTGGAGACCCAGTACTTC. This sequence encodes CASSTLALETQYF.

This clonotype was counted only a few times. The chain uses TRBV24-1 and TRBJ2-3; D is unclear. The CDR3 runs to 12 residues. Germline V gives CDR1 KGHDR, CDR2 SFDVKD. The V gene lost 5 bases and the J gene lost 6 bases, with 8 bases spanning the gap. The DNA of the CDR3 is TGTGCCACCAGTGGAATGGAGGATACGCAGTATTTT. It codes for CATSGMEDTQYF.

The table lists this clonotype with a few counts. The CDR3 here is CASRSREGSNEKLFF. DNA of the CDR3: TGTGCCAGCAGGTCCAGGGAGGGTAGTAATGAAAAACTGTTTTTT. This chain uses TRBV6-5 with TRBJ1-4; perhaps TRBD1 as D (5 bases). Trimming shortened V by 6 bases and J by 4 bases, and 15 bases separated the two germline ends. This CDR3 has 15 amino acids. Germline lookup yields CDR1 MNHEY and CDR2 SVGAGI.

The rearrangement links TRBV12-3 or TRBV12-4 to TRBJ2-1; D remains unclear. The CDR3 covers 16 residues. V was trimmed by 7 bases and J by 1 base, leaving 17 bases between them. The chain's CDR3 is CASKESGRRSYNEQFF. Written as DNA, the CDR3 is TGTGCCAGCAAGGAGAGTGGTCGAAGATCCTACAATGAGCAGTTCTTC.

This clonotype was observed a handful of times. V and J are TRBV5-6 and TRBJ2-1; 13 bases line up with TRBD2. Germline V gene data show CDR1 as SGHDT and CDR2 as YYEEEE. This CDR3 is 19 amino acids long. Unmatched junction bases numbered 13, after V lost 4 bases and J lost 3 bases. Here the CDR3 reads CASSETGTSGAIFYNEQFF. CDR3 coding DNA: TGTGCCAGCAGCGAAACCGGGACTAGCGGGGCAATTTTCTACAATGAGCAGTTCTTC.

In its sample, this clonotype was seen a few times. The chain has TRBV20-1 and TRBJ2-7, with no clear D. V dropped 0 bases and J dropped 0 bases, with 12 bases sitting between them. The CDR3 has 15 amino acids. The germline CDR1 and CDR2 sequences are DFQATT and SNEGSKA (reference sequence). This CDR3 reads CSARDPRRSSYEQYF. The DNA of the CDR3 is TGCAGTGCTAGAGATCCGCGGCGTAGCTCCTACGAGCAGTACTTC.

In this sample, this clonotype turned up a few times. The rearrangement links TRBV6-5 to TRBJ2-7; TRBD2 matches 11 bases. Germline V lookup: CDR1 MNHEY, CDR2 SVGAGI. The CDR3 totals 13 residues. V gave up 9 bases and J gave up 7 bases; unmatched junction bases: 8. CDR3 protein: CASRLAGSTEQYV. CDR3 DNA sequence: TGTGCCAGTAGACTAGCGGGGAGCACGGAGCAGTACGTC.

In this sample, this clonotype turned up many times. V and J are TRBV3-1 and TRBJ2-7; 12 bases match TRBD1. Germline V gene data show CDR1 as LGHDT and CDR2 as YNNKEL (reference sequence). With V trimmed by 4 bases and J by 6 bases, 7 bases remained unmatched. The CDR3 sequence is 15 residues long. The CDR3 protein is CASSRPGQGAGEQYF. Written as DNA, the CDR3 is TGTGCCAGCAGCCGCCCGGGACAGGGGGCTGGCGAGCAGTACTTC.

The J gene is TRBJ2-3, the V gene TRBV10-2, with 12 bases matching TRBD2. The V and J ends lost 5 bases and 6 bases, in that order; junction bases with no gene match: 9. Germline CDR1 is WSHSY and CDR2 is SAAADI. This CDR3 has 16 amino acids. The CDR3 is CASSQYPSGGVDTQYF. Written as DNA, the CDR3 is TGCGCCAGCAGTCAATATCCTAGCGGGGGGGTGGATACGCAGTATTTT.